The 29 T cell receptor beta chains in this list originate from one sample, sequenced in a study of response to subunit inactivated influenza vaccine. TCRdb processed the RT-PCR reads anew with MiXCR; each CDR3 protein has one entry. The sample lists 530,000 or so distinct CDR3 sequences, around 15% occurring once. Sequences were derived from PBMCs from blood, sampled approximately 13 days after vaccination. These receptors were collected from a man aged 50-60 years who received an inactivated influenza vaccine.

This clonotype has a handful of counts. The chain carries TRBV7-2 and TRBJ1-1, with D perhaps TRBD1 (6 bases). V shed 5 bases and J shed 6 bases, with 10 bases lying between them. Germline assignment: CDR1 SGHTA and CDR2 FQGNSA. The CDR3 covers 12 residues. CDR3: CASSQQGAEAFF. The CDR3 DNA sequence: TGTGCCAGCAGCCAACAGGGTGCTGAAGCTTTCTTT.

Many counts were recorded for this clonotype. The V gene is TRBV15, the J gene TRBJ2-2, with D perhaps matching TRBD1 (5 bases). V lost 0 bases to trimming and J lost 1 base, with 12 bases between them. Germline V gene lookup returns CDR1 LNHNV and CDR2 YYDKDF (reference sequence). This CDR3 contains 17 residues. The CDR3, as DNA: TGTGCCACCAGCAGAGATAGAGGCAGGGAGAACACCGGGGAGCTGTTTTTT. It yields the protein CATSRDRGRENTGELFF.

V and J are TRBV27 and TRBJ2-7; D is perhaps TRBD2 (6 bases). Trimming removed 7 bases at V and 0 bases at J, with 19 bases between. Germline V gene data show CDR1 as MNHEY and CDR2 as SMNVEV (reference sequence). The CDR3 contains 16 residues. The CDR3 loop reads CASTLRGGTNSYEQYF. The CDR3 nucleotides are TGTGCCAGCACCCTGAGGGGCGGGACCAACTCCTACGAGCAGTACTTC.

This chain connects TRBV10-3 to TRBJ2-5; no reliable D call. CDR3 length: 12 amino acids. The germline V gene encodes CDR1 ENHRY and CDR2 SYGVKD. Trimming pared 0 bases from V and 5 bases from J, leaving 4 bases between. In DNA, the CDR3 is TGTGCCATCAGTGAGTCGCAGGAGACCCAGTACTTC. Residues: CAISESQETQYF.

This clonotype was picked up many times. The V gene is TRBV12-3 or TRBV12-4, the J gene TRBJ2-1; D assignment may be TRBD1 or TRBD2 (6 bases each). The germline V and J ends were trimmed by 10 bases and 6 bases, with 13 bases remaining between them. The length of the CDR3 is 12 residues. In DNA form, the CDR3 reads TGTGCCATAACCAGGGGAGGCAATGAGCAGTTCTTC. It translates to CAITRGGNEQFF.

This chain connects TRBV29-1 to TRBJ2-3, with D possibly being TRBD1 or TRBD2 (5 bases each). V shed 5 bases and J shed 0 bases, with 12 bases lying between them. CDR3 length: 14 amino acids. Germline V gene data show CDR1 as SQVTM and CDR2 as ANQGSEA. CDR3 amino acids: CSVPRDGSTDTQYF. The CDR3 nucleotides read TGCAGCGTTCCCCGGGACGGTAGCACAGATACGCAGTATTTT.

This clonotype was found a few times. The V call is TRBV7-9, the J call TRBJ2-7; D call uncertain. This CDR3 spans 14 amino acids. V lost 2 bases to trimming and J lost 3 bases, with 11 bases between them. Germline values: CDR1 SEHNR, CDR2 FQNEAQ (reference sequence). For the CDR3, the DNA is TGTGCCAGCAGCTTATGGCCAGATCGCTACGAGCAGTACTTC. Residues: CASSLWPDRYEQYF. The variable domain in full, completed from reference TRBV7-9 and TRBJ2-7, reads DTGVSQNPRHKITKRGQNVTFRCDPISEHNRLYWYRQTLGQGPEFLTYFQNEAQLEKSRLLSDRFSAERPKGSFSTLEIQRTEQGDSAMYLCASSLWPDRYEQYFGPGTRLTVT.

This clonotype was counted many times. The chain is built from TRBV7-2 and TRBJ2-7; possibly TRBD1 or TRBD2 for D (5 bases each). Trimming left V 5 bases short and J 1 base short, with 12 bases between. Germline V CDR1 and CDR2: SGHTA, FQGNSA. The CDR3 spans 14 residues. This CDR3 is CASSRLGTSYEQYF. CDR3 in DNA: TGTGCCAGCAGCCGACTGGGGACGTCCTACGAGCAGTACTTC.

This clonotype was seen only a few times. The CDR3 DNA sequence: TGTGCCAGCAGATCGACAGGCAGCTCTGGAAACACCATATATTTT. It translates to CASRSTGSSGNTIYF. The chain has TRBV28 and TRBJ1-3; possibly TRBD1 for D (6 bases). V was shortened by 6 bases and J by 0 bases, with 12 bases between the two germline ends. The germline V gene has CDR1 MDHEN and CDR2 SYDVKM. The CDR3 length is 15 residues.

DNA for the CDR3: TGCGCCAGCAGCCAAGATCAGTGGAGGGCCCAGTACTTC. Translating gives CASSQDQWRAQYF. The chain combines TRBV4-1 with TRBJ2-5, with a weak D call TRBD2 (6 bases). This CDR3 contains 13 residues. CDR1 and CDR2 (germline): MGHRA, YSYEKL. V shed 0 bases and J shed 9 bases, with 11 bases lying between them.

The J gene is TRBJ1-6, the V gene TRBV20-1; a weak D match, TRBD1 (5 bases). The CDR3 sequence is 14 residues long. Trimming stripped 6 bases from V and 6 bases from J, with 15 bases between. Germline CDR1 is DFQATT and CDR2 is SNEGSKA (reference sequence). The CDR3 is CSANDRTTNSPLHF. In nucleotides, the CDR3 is TGCAGTGCAAACGACAGAACTACTAATTCACCCCTCCACTTT.

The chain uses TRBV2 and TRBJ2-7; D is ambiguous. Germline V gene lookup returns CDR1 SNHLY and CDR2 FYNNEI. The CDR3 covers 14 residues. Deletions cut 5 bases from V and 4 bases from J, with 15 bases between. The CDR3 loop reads CASSKDRWNYEQYF. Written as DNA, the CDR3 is TGTGCCAGCAGTAAGGACCGTTGGAATTACGAGCAGTACTTC.

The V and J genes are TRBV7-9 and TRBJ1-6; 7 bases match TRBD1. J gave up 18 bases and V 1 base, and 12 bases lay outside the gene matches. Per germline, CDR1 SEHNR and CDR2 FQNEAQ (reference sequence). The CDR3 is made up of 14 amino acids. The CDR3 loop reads CASSLEVAGGPTHF. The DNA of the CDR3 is TGTGCCAGCAGCTTAGAGGTTGCAGGGGGACCCACCCACTTT.

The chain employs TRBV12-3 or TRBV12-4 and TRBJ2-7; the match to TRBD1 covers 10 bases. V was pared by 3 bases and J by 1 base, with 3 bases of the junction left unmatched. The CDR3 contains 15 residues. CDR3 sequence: CASSFRTGGSYEQYF. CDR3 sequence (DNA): TGTGCCAGCAGTTTCAGGACAGGGGGGTCCTACGAGCAGTACTTC.

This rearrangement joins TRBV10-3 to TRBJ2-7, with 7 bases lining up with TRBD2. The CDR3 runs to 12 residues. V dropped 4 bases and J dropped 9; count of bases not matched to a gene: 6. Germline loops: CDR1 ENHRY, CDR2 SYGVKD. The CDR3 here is CAISGGTSAQYF. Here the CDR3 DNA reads TGTGCCATCAGTGGCGGAACTAGCGCGCAGTACTTC.

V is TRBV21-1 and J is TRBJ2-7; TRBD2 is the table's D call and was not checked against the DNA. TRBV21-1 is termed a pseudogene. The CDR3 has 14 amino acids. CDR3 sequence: CASGSLEGSYEQYF. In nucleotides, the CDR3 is TGTGCCAGCGGGAGTTTGGAGGGCTCCTACGAGCAGTACTTC.

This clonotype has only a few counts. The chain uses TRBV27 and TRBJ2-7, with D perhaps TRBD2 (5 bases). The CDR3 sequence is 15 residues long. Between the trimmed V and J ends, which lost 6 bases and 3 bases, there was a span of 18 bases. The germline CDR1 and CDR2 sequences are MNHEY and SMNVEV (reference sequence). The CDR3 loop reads CASRSTTRALYEQYF. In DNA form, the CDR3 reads TGTGCCAGCAGGTCGACTACCCGAGCTCTCTACGAGCAGTACTTC.

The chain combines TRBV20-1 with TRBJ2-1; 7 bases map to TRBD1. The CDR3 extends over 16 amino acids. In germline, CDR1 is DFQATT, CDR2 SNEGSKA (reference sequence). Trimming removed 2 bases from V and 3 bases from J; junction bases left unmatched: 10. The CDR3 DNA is TGCAGTGCTAGAATCCGACAGGGTTTAAGCTACAATGAGCAGTTCTTC. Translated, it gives CSARIRQGLSYNEQFF.

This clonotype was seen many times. For the CDR3, the DNA is TGTGCCAGCTCCCGAACAGGGAACCAAGAGACCCAGTACTTC. This encodes CASSRTGNQETQYF. The V and J genes are TRBV7-2 and TRBJ2-5, with a possible D match to TRBD1 (6 bases). V shed 8 bases and J shed 0 bases, with 13 bases lying between them. The CDR3 consists of 14 residues. Germline V gene data show CDR1 as SGHTA and CDR2 as FQGNSA.

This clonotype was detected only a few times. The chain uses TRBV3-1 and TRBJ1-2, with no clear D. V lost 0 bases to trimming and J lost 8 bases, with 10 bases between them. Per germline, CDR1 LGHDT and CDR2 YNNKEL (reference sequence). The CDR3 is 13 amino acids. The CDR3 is CASSQEGLGGYTF. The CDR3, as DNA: TGTGCCAGCAGCCAAGAAGGCCTTGGGGGCTACACCTTC.

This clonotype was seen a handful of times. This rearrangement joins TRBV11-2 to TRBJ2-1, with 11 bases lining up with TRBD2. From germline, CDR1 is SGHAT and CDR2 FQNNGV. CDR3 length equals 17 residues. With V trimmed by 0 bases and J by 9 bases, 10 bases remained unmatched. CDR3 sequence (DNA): TGTGCCAGCAGCTTAGATTTTACTAGCGGGGGACGTAGTGAGCAGTTCTTC. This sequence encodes CASSLDFTSGGRSEQFF.

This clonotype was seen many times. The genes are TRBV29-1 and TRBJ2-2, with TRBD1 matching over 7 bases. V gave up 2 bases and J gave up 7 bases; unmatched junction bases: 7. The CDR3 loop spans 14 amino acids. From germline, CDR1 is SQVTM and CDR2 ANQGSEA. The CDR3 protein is CSVEQGVGNGELFF. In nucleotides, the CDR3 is TGCAGCGTTGAACAGGGGGTAGGGAACGGGGAGCTGTTTTTT.

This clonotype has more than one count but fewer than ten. The CDR3 DNA follows: TGTGCCAGCAGTCTAGCGGGAGACGACGACGAGCAGTACTTC. Translating it yields CASSLAGDDDEQYF. This chain uses TRBV2 with TRBJ2-7; TRBD2 matches at 10 bases. The CDR3 extends over 14 amino acids. Looked up from germline, CDR1 is SNHLY and CDR2 is FYNNEI. With 5 bases clipped from V and 5 bases from J, the junction kept 6 bases outside the gene matches.

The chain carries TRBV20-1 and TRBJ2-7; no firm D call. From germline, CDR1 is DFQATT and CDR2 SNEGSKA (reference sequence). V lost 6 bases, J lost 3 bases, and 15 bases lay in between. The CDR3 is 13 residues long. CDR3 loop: CSASKLGNYEQYF. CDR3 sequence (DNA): TGCAGTGCGTCGAAACTGGGCAACTACGAGCAGTACTTC.

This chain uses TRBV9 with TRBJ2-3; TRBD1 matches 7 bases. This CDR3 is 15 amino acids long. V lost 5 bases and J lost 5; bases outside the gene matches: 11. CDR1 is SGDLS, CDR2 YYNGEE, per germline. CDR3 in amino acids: CASSSDRARRDTQYF. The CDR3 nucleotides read TGTGCCAGCAGTTCAGACAGGGCAAGAAGAGATACGCAGTATTTT.

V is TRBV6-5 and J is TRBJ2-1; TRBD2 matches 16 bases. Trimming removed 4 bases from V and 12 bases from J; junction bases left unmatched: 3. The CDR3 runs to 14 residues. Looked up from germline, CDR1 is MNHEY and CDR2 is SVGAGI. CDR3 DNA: TGTGCCAGCAGTTCAGGGACTAGCGGGAGGGGGCAGTTCTTC. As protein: CASSSGTSGRGQFF.

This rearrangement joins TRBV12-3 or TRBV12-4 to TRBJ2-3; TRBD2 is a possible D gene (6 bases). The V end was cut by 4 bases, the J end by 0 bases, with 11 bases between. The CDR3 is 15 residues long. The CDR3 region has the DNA TGTGCCAGCAGTTCCGGGGGACCTAGCACAGATACGCAGTATTTT. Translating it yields CASSSGGPSTDTQYF.

The CDR3 spells CASSVLAGATGELFF. The CDR3 bases are TGTGCCAGCAGTGTTTTGGCAGGGGCAACCGGGGAGCTGTTTTTT. The chain couples TRBV2 to TRBJ2-2; a weak D match, TRBD1 (6 bases). Trimming left V 4 bases short and J 5 bases short, with 14 bases between. The V gene's germline CDR1 is SNHLY and CDR2 FYNNEI. This CDR3 comprises 15 residues. The full variable domain, its missing parts supplied by reference TRBV2 and TRBJ2-2, is EPEVTQTPSHQVTQMGQEVILRCVPISNHLYFYWYRQILGQKVEFLVSFYNNEISEKSEIFDDQFSVERPDGSNFTLKIRSTKLEDSAMYFCASSVLAGATGELFFGEGSRLTVL.

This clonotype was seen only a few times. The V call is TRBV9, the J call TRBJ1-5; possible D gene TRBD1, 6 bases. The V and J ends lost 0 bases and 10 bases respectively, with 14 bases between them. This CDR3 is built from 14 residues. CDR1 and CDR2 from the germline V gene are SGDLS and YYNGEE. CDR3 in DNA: TGTGCCAGCAGCGTAGAGACACAGGGAGGACCCCAGCATTTT. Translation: CASSVETQGGPQHF.